The text below deals with one T cell receptor (beta chain). The data were obtained in a study of CD8 T cells in Susac syndrome. The V gene's germline CDR1 is MDHEN and CDR2 SYDVKM. V was pared by 3 bases and J by 4 bases, with 9 bases between. The CDR3 is 13 amino acids. Reverse transcription used about 0.5 to 1 ug RNA and random hexamers. Using its own MiXCR run on the immunoSEQ multiplex PCR reads, TCRdb lists one record per CDR3 protein. The sample lists 150,000 to 200,000 distinct CDR3 sequences; 95% to 96% were seen once. The chain links TRBV28 to TRBJ1-1; D call uncertain. The sample taken for sequencing was CD4+ T cells from PBMCs. The receptor's source is a human donor with Susac syndrome. The CDR3 is CASSFGPSTEAFF. The CDR3 DNA reads TGTGCCAGCAGTTTTGGGCCTTCCACTGAAGCTTTCTTT.